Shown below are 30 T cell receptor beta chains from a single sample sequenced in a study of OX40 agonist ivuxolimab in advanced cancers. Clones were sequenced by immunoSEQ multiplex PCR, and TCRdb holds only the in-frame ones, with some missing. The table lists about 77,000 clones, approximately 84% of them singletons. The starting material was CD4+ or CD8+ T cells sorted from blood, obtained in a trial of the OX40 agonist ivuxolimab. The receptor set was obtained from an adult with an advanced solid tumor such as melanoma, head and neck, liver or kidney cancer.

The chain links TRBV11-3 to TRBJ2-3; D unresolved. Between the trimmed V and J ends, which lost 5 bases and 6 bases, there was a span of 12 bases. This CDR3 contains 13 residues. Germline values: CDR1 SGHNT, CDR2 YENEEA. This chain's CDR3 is CASSTSRADTQYF. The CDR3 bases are TGTGCCAGCAGCACCTCTAGAGCCGATACGCAGTATTTT.

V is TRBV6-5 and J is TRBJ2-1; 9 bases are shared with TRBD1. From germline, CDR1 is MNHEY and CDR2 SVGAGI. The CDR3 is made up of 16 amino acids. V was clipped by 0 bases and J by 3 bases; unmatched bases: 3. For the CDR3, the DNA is TGTGCCAGCAGTTACTCGGCGACAGGGGGCTACAATGAGCAGTTCTTC. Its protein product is CASSYSATGGYNEQFF.

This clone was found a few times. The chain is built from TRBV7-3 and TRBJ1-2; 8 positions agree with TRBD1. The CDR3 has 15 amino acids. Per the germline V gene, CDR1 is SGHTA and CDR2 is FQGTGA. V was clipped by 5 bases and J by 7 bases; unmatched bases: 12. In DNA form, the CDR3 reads TGTGCCAGCAGCACCCCCGGACAGGGTGTATCTGGCTACACCTTC. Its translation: CASSTPGQGVSGYTF.

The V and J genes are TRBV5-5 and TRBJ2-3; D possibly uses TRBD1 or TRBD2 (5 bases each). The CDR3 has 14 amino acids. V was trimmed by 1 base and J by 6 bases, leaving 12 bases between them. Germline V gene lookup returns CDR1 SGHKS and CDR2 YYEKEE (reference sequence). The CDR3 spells CASSLSQGRDTQYF. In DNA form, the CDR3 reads TGTGCCAGCAGCTTGTCTCAGGGACGGGATACGCAGTATTTT.

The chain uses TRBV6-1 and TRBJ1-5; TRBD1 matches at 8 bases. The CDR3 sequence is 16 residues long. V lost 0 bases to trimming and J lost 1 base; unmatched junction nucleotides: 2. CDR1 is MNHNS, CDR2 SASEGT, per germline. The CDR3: CASSEARTGSNQPQHF. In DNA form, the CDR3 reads TGTGCCAGCAGTGAAGCGAGGACAGGGAGCAATCAGCCCCAGCATTTT.

The CDR3 DNA reads TGCGCCAGCAGTCCGGTCCAAGAGACCCAGTACTTC. Amino acids: CASSPVQETQYF. The chain recombines TRBV5-1 with TRBJ2-5; the D is unclear. Deletions cut 5 bases from V and 1 base from J, with 6 bases between. CDR1 is SGHRS and CDR2 is YFSETQ in the germline V gene. The CDR3 extends over 12 amino acids.

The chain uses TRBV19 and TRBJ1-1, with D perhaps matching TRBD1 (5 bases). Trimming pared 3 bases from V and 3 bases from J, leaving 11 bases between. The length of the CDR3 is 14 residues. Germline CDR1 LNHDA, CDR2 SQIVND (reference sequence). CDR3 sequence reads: CASSMTAEDTEAFF. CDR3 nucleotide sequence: TGTGCCAGTAGTATGACAGCAGAAGACACTGAAGCTTTCTTT.

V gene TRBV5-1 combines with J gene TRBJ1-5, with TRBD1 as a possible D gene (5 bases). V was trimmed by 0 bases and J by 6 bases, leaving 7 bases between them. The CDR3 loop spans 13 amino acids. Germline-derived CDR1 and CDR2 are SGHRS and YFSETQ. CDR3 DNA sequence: TGCGCCAGCAGCTTGGATGGGGCTCAGCCCCAGCATTTT. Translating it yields CASSLDGAQPQHF.

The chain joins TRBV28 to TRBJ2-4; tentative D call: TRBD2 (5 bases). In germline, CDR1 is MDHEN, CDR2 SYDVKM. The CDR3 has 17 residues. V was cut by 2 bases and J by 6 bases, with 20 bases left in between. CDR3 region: CASSLQARQVGGNIQYF. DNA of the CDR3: TGTGCCAGCAGTTTACAGGCCCGGCAGGTTGGAGGAAACATTCAGTACTTC.

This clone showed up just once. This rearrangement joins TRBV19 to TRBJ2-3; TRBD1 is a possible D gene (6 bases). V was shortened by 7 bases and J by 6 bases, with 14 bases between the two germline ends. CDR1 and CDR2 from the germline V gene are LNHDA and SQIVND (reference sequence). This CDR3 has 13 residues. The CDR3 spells CASKVGQEDTQYF. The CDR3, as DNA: TGTGCCAGTAAGGTGGGACAAGAGGATACGCAGTATTTT.

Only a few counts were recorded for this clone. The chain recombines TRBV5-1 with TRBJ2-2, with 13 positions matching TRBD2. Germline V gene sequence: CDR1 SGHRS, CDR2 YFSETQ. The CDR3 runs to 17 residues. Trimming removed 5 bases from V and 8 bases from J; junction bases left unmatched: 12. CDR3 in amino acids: CASSSTLGLAGTGELFF. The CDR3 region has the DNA TGCGCCAGCAGTTCGACCTTGGGACTAGCGGGGACGGGGGAGCTGTTTTTT.

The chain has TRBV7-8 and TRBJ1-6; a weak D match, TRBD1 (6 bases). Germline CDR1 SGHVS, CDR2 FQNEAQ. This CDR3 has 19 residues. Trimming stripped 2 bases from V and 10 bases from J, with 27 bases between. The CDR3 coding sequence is TGTGCCAGCAGCTTAACTTTGGCAGGGGCCACCCCAAGTCACTCACCCCTCCACTTT. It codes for CASSLTLAGATPSHSPLHF.

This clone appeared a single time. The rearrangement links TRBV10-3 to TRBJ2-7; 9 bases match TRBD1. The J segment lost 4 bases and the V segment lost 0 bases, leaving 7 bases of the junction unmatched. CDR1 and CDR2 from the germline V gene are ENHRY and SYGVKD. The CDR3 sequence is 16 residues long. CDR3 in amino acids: CAISESMAGQGYEQYF. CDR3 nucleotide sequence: TGTGCCATCAGTGAGTCGATGGCGGGACAGGGTTACGAGCAGTACTTC.

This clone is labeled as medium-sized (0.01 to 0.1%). The CDR3 DNA sequence: TGTGCCAGCAGCCAGGACAGGAGTAATGAAAAACTGTTTTTT. It codes for CASSQDRSNEKLFF. The V call is TRBV9, the J call TRBJ1-4, with TRBD1 matching 7 bases. The CDR3 contains 14 residues. With 4 bases clipped from V and 4 bases from J, the junction kept 4 bases outside the gene matches. Germline CDR1 and CDR2: SGDLS and YYNGEE.

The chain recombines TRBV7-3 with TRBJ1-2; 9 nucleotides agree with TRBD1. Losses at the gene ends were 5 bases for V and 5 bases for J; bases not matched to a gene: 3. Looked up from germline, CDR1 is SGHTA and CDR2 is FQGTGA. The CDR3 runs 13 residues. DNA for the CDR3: TGTGCCAGCAGCGCAGGACAGGGGTATGGCTACACCTTC. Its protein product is CASSAGQGYGYTF.

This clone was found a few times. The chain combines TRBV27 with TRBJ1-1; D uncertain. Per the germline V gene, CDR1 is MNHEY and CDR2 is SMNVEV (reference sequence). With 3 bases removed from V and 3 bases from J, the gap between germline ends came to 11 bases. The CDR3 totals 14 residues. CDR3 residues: CASSFSGFYTEAFF. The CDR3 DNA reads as TGTGCCAGCAGTTTTAGTGGGTTTTACACTGAAGCTTTCTTT.

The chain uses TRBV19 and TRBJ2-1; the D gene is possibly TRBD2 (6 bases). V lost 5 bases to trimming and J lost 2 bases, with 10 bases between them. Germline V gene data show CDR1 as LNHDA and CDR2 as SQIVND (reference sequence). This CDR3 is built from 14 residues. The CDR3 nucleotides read TGTGCCAGTAGTCGGGCGGGGACCTACAATGAGCAGTTCTTC. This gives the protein CASSRAGTYNEQFF. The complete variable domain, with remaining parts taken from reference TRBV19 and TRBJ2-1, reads DGGITQSPKYLFRKEGQNVTLSCEQNLNHDAMYWYRQDPGQGLRLIYYSQIVNDFQKGDIAEGYSVSREKKESFPLTVTSAQKNPTAFYLCASSRAGTYNEQFFGPGTRLTVL.

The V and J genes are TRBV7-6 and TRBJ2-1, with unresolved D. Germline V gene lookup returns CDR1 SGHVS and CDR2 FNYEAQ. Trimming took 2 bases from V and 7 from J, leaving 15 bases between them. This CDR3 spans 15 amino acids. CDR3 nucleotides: TGTGCCAGCAGCTTACTGCAGGTGGGGTTGAATGAGCAGTTCTTC. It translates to CASSLLQVGLNEQFF.

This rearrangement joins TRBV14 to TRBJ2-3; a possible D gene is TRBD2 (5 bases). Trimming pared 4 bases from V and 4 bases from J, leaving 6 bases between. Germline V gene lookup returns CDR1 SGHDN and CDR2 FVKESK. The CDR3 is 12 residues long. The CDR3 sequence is CASSPSSDTQYF. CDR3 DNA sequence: TGTGCCAGCAGCCCTAGCTCAGATACGCAGTATTTT.

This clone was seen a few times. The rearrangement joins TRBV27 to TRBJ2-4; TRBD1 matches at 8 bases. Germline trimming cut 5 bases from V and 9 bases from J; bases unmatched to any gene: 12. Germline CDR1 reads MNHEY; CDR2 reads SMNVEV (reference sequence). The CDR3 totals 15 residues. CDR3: CASSPGQGLEAIQYF. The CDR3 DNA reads TGTGCCAGCAGTCCCGGACAGGGCCTAGAAGCCATTCAGTACTTC.

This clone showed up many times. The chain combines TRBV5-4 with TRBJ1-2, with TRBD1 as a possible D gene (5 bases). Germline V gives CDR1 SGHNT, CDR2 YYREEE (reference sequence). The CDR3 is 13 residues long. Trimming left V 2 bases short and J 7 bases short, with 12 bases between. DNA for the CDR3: TGTGCCAGCAGCTTTGACAGCCCTATTGGCTACACCTTC. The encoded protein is CASSFDSPIGYTF.

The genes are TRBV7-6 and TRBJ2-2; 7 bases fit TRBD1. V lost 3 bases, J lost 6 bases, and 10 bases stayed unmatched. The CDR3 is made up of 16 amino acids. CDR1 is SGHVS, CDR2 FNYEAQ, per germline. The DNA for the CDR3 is TGTGCCAGCAGCTTTGCACAGGGGTTTGAGGCCGGGGAGCTGTTTTTT. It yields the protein CASSFAQGFEAGELFF.

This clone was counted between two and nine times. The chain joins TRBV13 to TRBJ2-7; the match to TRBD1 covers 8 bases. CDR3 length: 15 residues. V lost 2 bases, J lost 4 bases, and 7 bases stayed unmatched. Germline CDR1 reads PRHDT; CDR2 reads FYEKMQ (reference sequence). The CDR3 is CASSLIGRGRYEQYF. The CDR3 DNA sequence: TGTGCCAGCAGCTTAATCGGCAGGGGGCGGTACGAGCAGTACTTC.

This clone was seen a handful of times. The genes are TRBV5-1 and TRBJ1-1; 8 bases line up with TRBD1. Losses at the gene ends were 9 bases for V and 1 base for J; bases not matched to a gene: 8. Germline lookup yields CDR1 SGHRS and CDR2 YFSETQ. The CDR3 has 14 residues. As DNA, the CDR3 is TGCGCCACCACAGCCGGGACAGGGAACACTGAAGCTTTCTTT. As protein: CATTAGTGNTEAFF.

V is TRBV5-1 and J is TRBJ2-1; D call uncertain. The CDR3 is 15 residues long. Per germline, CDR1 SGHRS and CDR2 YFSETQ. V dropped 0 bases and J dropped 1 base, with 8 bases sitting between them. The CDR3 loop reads CASSLEKGSYNEQFF. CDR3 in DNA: TGCGCCAGCAGCTTGGAAAAGGGATCCTACAATGAGCAGTTCTTC. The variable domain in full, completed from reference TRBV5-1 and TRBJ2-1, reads KAGVTQTPRYLIKTRGQQVTLSCSPISGHRSVSWYQQTPGQGLQFLFEYFSETQRNKGNFPGRFSGRQFSNSRSEMNVSTLELGDSALYLCASSLEKGSYNEQFFGPGTRLTVL.

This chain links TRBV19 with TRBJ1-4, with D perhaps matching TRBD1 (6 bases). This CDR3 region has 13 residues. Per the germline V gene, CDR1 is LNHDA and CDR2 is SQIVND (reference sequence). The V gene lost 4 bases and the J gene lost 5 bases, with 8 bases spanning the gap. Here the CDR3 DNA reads TGTGCCAGTAGTACACAGGGCAATGAAAAACTGTTTTTT. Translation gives CASSTQGNEKLFF.

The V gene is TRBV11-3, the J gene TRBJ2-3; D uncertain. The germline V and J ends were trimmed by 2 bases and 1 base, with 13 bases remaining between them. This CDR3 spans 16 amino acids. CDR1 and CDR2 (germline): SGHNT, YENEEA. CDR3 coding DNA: TGTGCCAGCAGCTTATCGGCTCACACGGGCACAGATACGCAGTATTTT. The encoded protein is CASSLSAHTGTDTQYF.

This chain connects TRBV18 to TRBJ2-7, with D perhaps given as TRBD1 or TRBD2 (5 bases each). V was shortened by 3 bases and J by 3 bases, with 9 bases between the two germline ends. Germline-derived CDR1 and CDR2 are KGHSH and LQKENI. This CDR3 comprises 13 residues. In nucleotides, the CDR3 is TGTGCCAGCTCACCGGGGGACGGCTACGAGCAGTACTTC. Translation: CASSPGDGYEQYF.

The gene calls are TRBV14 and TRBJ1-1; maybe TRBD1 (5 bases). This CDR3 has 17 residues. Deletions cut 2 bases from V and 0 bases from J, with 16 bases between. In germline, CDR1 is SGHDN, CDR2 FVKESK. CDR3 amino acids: CASSQHLEGLMNTEAFF. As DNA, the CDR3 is TGTGCCAGCAGCCAACATTTAGAGGGACTAATGAACACTGAAGCTTTCTTT.

CDR3 nucleotide sequence: TGCGCCAGCAGCTTTACAGGAGGGGGATACAATGAGCAGTTCTTC. This gives the protein CASSFTGGGYNEQFF. The chain has TRBV5-1 and TRBJ2-1; D may be TRBD1 or TRBD2 (6 bases each). With 2 bases removed from V and 4 bases from J, the gap between germline ends came to 13 bases. Germline V lookup: CDR1 SGHRS, CDR2 YFSETQ. The CDR3 runs 15 residues.